This T cell receptor beta chain was found in a study of regulatory T cells in long-lasting Graves disease. About the research overall: In persistent Graves' disease, antithyroid drugs had been taken for over 5 years and TSH receptor antibodies stayed positive.

Time point meaning: persistent/refractory GD, antithyroid drugs over 5 years with positive TRAb. The TCR library was prepared using RNA isolated from PBMCs. Recruitment took place at an endocrinology department in Xi'an, China. Arm-PCR of CDR3 regions with iRepertoire HTBI primers generated TCR beta libraries. One entry per CDR3 protein results from TCRdb running MiXCR on the multiplex PCR reads. This sample yields under 450,000 distinct CDR3 sequences, of which 23% are seen a single time; about a quarter belongs to the top ten. CDR3 size: 16 residues. V gave up 2 bases and J gave up 8 bases, with 21 bases separating them. Per the germline V gene, CDR1 is MNHEY and CDR2 is SVGAGI.

The specimen comprised peripheral blood mononuclear cells (PBMCs), sampled when the disease was refractory, from a patient treated with antithyroid drugs. The gene calls are TRBV6-5 and TRBJ1-2; possibly TRBD1 for D (5 bases). This TCR was sampled from a female donor with Graves disease. As DNA, the CDR3 is TGTGCCAGCAGTTACGGGGGGAAGGGGATGTATTGGGGCTACACCTTC. Its protein product is CASSYGGKGMYWGYTF.